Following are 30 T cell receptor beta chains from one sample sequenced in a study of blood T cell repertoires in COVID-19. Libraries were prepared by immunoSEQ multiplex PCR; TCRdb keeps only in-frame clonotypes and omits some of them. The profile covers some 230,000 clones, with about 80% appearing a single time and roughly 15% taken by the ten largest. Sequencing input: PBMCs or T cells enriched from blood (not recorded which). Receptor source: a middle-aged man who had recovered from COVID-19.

CDR3: CASSSLAGIHEQFF. CDR3 nucleotide sequence: TGTGCCAGCAGTTCTTTAGCGGGCATCCATGAGCAGTTCTTC. The genes are TRBV27 and TRBJ2-1; 7 nucleotides match TRBD2. CDR1 is MNHEY and CDR2 is SMNVEV in the germline V gene (reference sequence). This CDR3 is 14 amino acids long. V shed 4 bases and J 8 bases; nucleotides not matched to a gene: 8.

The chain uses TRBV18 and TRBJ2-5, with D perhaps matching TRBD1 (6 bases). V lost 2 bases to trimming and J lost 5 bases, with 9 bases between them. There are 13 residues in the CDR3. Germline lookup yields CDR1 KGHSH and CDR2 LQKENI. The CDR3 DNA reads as TGTGCCAGCTCACCAGGGGGCGACGAGACCCAGTACTTC. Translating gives CASSPGGDETQYF.

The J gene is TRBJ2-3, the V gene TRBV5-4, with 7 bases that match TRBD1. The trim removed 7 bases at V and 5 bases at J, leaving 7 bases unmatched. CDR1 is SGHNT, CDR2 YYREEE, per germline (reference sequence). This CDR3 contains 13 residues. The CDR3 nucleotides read TGTGCCAGCGGACCGCCAGGGGGAGATACGCAGTATTTT. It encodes CASGPPGGDTQYF.

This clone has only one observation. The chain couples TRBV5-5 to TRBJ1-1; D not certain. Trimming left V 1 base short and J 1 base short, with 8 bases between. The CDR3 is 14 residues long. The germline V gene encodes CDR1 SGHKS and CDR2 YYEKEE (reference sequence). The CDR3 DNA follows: TGTGCCAGCAGCTTGTCTCCGAGGAACACTGAAGCTTTCTTT. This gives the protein CASSLSPRNTEAFF. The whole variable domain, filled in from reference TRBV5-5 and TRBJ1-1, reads DAGVTQSPTHLIKTRGQQVTLRCSPISGHKSVSWYQQVLGQGPQFIFQYYEKEERGRGNFPDRFSARQFPNYSSELNVNALLLGDSALYLCASSLSPRNTEAFFGQGTRLTVV.

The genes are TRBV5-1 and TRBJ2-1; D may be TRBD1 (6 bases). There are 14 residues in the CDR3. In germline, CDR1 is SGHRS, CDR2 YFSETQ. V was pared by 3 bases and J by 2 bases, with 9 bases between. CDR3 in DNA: TGCGCCAGCAGCTGGGGGCTAGCCTACAATGAGCAGTTCTTC. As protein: CASSWGLAYNEQFF.

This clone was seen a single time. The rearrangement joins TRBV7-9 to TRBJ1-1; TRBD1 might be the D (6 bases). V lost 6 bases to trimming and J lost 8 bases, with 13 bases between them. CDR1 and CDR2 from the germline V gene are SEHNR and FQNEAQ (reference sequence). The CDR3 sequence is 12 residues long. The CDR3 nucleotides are TGTGCCAGCAGGGATGGGGGGGCCGAAGCTTTCTTT. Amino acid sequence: CASRDGGAEAFF.

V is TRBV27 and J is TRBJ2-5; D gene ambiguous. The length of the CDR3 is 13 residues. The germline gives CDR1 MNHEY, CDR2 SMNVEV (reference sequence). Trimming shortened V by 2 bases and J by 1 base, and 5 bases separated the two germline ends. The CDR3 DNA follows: TGTGCCAGCAGTTTAGGCTTCCAAGAGACCCAGTACTTC. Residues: CASSLGFQETQYF.

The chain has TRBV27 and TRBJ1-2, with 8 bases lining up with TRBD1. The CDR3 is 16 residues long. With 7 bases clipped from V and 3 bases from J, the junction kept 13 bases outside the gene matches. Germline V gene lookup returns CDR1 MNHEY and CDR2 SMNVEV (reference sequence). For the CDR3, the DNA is TGTGCCAGCACACCAGGAAGGGCAGGGGGCCACTATGGCTACACCTTC. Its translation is CASTPGRAGGHYGYTF.

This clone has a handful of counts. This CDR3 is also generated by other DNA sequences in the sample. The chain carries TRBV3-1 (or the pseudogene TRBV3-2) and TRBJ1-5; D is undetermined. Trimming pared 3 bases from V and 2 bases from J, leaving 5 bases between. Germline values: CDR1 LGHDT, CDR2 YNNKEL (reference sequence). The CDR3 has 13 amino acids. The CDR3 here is CASSHGGNQPQHF. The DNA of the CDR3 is TGTGCCAGCAGCCACGGGGGCAATCAGCCCCAGCATTTT.

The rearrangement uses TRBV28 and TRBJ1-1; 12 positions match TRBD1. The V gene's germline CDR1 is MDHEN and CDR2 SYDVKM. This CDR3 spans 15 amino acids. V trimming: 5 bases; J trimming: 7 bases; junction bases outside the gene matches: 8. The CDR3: CASSTRDRGLFEAFF. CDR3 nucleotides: TGTGCCAGCAGTACCCGGGACAGGGGGCTATTTGAAGCTTTCTTT.

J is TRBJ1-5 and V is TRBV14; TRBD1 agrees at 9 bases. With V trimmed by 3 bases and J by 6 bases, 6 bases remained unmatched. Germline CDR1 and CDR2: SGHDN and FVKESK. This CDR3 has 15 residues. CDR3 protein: CASSQGTGRGQPQHF. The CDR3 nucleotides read TGTGCCAGCAGCCAGGGGACAGGGAGGGGTCAGCCCCAGCATTTT.

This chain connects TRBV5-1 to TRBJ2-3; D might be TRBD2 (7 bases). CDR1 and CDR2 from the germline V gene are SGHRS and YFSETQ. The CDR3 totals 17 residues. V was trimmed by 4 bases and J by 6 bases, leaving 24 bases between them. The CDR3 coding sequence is TGCGCCAGCAGCCTTGGACGGGGGGCAGGCACACCGGATACGCAGTATTTT. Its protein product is CASSLGRGAGTPDTQYF.

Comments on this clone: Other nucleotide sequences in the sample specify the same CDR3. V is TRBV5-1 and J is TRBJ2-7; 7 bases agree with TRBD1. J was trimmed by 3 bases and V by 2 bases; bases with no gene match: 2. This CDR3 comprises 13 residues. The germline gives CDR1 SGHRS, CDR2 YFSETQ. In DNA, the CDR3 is TGCGCCAGCAGCTTCCCAGGGGGCTACGAGCAGTACTTC. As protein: CASSFPGGYEQYF.

In DNA form, the CDR3 reads TGTGCCAGCAGTTTCGGGGGGCAGGTGGAGACCCAGTACTTC. Translated: CASSFGGQVETQYF. The chain recombines TRBV28 with TRBJ2-5; D is perhaps TRBD2 (7 bases). Germline V lookup: CDR1 MDHEN, CDR2 SYDVKM. This CDR3 has 14 residues. V lost 3 bases and J 5 bases, leaving 13 bases between the germline ends.

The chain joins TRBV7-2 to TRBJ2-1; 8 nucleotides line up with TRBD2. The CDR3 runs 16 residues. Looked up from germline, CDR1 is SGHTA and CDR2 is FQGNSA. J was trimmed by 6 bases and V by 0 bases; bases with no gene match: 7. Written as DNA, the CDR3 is TGTGCCAGCAGCTTAGCGACGGGGGGGTTGGGCAATGAGCAGTTCTTC. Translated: CASSLATGGLGNEQFF.

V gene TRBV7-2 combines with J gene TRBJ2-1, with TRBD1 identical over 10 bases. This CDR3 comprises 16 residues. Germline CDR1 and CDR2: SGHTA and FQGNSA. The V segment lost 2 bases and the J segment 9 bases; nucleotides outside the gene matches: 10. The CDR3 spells CASSLRAATGGVEQFF. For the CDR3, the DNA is TGTGCCAGCAGCTTACGCGCCGCGACAGGGGGCGTTGAGCAGTTCTTC.

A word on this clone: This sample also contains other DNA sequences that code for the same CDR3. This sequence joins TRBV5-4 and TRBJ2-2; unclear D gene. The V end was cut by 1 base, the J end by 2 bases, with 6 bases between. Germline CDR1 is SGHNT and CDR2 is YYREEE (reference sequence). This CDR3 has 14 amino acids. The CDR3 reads CASSLSGNTGELFF. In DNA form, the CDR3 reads TGTGCCAGCAGCTTGTCGGGTAACACCGGGGAGCTGTTTTTT.

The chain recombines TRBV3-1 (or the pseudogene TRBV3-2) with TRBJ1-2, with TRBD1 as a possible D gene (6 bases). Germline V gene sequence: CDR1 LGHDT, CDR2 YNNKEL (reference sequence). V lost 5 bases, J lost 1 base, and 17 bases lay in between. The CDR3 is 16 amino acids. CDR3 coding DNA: TGTGCCAGCAGCTTTCTCTCTGGGGGCCGTAACTATGGCTACACCTTC. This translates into CASSFLSGGRNYGYTF.

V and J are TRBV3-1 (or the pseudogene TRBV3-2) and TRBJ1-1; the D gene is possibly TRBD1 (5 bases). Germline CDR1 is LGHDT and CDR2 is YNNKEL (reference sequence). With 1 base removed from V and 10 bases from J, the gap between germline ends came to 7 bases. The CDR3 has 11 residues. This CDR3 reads CASSQGQRAFF. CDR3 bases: TGTGCCAGCAGCCAAGGACAGAGAGCTTTCTTT.

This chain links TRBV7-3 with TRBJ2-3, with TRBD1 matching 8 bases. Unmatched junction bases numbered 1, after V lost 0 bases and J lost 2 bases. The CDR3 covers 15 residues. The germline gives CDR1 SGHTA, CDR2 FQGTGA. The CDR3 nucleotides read TGTGCCAGCAGCTTAACGGGACAGGTCACAGATACGCAGTATTTT. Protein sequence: CASSLTGQVTDTQYF.

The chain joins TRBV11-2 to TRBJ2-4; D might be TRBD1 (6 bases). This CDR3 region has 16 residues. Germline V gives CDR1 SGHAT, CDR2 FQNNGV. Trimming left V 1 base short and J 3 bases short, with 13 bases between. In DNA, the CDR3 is TGTGCCAGCAGCTTAGCAGGGGCCGAGGGCAAAAACATTCAGTACTTC. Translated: CASSLAGAEGKNIQYF.

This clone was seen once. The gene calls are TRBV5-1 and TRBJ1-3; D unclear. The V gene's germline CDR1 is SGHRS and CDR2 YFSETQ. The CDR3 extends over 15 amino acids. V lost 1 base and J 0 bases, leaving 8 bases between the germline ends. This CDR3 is CASSLNSNSGNTIYF. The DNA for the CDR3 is TGCGCCAGCAGCTTGAACAGTAACTCTGGAAACACCATATATTTT.

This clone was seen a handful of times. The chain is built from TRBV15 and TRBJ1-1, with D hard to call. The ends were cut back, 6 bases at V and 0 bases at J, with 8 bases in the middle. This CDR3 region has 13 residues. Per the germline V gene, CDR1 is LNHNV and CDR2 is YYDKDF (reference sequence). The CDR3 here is CATRVDMNTEAFF. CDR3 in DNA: TGTGCCACCAGAGTAGATATGAACACTGAAGCTTTCTTT.

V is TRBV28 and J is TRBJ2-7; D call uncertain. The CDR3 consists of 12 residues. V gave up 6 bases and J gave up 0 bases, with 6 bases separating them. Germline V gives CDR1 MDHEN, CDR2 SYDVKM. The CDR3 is CASRVSSYEQYF. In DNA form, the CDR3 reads TGTGCCAGCAGGGTCAGCTCCTACGAGCAGTACTTC.

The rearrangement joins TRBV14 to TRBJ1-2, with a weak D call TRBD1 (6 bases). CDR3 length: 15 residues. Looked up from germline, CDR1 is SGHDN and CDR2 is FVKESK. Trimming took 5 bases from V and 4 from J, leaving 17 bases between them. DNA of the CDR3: TGTGCCAGCAGCGAAGCGGTCAGGGGTGGCTATGGCTACACCTTC. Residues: CASSEAVRGGYGYTF. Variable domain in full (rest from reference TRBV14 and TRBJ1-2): EAGVTQFPSHSVIEKGQTVTLRCDPISGHDNLYWYRRVMGKEIKFLLHFVKESKQDESGMPNNRFLAERTGGTYSTLKVQPAELEDSGVYFCASSEAVRGGYGYTFGSGTRLTVV.

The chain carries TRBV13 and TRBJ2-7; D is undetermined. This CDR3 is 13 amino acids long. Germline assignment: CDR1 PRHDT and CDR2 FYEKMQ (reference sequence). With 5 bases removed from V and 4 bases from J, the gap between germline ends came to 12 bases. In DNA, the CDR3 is TGTGCCAGCAGCCCCTACTCCGGTTACGAGCAGTACTTC. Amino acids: CASSPYSGYEQYF.

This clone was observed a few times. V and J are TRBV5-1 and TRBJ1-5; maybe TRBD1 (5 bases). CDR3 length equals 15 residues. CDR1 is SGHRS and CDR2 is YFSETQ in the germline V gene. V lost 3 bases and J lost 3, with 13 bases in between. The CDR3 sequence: CASSSGPFSNQPQHF. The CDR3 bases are TGCGCCAGCAGCTCAGGGCCCTTCTCCAATCAGCCCCAGCATTTT.

CDR3 residues: CASSHEGAYNEQFF. In nucleotides, the CDR3 is TGTGCCAGCAGTCACGAGGGGGCGTACAATGAGCAGTTCTTC. This rearrangement joins TRBV6-5 to TRBJ2-1, with 7 bases that match TRBD1. V shed 5 bases and J 4 bases; nucleotides not matched to a gene: 5. Looked up from germline, CDR1 is MNHEY and CDR2 is SVGAGI. This CDR3 is 14 amino acids long.

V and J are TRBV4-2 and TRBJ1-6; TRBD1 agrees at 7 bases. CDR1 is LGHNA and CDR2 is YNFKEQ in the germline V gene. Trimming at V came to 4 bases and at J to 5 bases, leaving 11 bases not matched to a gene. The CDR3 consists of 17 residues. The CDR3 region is CASSRFGQVANNSPLHF. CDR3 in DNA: TGTGCCAGCAGCCGTTTCGGACAGGTCGCCAATAATTCACCCCTCCACTTT.

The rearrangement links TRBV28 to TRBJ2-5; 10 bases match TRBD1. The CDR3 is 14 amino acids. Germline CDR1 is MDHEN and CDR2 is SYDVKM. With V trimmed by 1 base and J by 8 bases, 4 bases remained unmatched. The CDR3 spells CASSLLRDRGTQYF. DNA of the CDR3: TGTGCCAGCAGTTTATTACGGGACAGGGGAACCCAGTACTTC.